The 9 T cell receptor beta chains listed next were all sequenced from one sample in a study of CD8 T cells in Susac syndrome. RNA in amounts of 0.5 to 1 ug was reverse transcribed with random hexamers. TCRdb re-analysed the immunoSEQ multiplex PCR reads in MiXCR, keeping a single row per CDR3 protein. The data show 180,000 or so distinct CDR3 sequences, roughly 94% seen once. Sequenced input: CD4+ T cells from PBMCs. The source of these receptors is a human donor in good health.

The chain carries TRBV29-1 and TRBJ2-1, with D possibly being TRBD1 or TRBD2 (5 bases each). CDR3 size: 17 residues. From germline, CDR1 is SQVTM and CDR2 ANQGSEA. Trimming took off 5 bases at V and 5 bases at J, with 25 bases between the two ends. This CDR3 is CSVTPGTINPPHNEQFF. In DNA form, the CDR3 reads TGCAGCGTTACACCCGGGACGATCAACCCCCCACACAATGAGCAGTTCTTC.

V usage is TRBV28 and J usage is TRBJ1-4, with TRBD1 identical over 8 bases. Losses at the gene ends were 4 bases for V and 0 bases for J; bases not matched to a gene: 7. The CDR3 covers 17 residues. The germline gives CDR1 MDHEN, CDR2 SYDVKM. The CDR3 sequence: CASSSTGDPTTNEKLFF. CDR3 nucleotides: TGTGCCAGCAGTTCGACAGGGGATCCGACAACTAATGAAAAACTGTTTTTT. The full variable domain, in which reference TRBV28 and TRBJ1-4 provide the parts outside the CDR3, is DVKVTQSSRYLVKRTGEKVFLECVQDMDHENMFWYRQDPGLGLRLIYFSYDVKMKEKGDIPEGYSVSREKKERFSLILESASTNQTSMYLCASSSTGDPTTNEKLFFGSGTQLSVL.

The rearrangement uses TRBV7-2 and TRBJ2-3; D unresolved. Trimming removed 1 base at V and 5 bases at J, with 10 bases between. Germline V gene data show CDR1 as SGHTA and CDR2 as FQGNSA. This CDR3 comprises 14 residues. CDR3 sequence (DNA): TGTGCCAGCAGCTTAGTTGAATCGGGAGATACGCAGTATTTT. Residues: CASSLVESGDTQYF. The full variable domain, completed using reference TRBV7-2 and TRBJ2-3, is GAGVSQSPSNKVTEKGKDVELRCDPISGHTALYWYRQSLGQGLEFLIYFQGNSAPDKSGLPSDRFSAERTGGSVSTLTIQRTQQEDSAVYLCASSLVESGDTQYFGPGTRLTVL.

The CDR3 here is CASSQDPGRGAPLHF. The CDR3 DNA sequence: TGTGCCAGCAGCCAAGATCCCGGGCGAGGGGCGCCCCTCCACTTT. This chain connects TRBV3-1 to TRBJ1-6; TRBD1 is a possible D gene (5 bases). The CDR3 length is 15 residues. Germline CDR1 LGHDT, CDR2 YNNKEL (reference sequence). V was shortened by 0 bases and J by 13 bases, with 16 bases between the two germline ends.

The rearrangement joins TRBV14 to TRBJ2-1; weak D call: TRBD1 (5 bases). Germline assignment: CDR1 SGHDN and CDR2 FVKESK. The length of the CDR3 is 14 residues. The germline V and J ends were trimmed by 0 bases and 7 bases, with 10 bases remaining between them. CDR3 region: CASSQDRESNEQFF. The CDR3 DNA follows: TGTGCCAGCAGCCAAGACAGGGAATCGAATGAGCAGTTCTTC. The variable domain in full, completed from reference TRBV14 and TRBJ2-1, reads EAGVTQFPSHSVIEKGQTVTLRCDPISGHDNLYWYRRVMGKEIKFLLHFVKESKQDESGMPNNRFLAERTGGTYSTLKVQPAELEDSGVYFCASSQDRESNEQFFGPGTRLTVL.

This rearrangement joins TRBV9 to TRBJ2-2; D may be TRBD2 (5 bases). Germline-derived CDR1 and CDR2 are SGDLS and YYNGEE. This CDR3 is built from 14 residues. V was pared by 5 bases and J by 4 bases, with 12 bases between. The CDR3 DNA reads as TGTGCCAGCAGTCTGTCGGGAAGCACCGGGGAGCTGTTTTTT. Translation: CASSLSGSTGELFF. Filled out from reference TRBV9 and TRBJ2-2, the complete variable domain reads DSGVTQTPKHLITATGQRVTLRCSPRSGDLSVYWYQQSLDQGLQFLIQYYNGEERAKGNILERFSAQQFPDLHSELNLSSLELGDSALYFCASSLSGSTGELFFGEGSRLTVL.

The chain employs TRBV27 and TRBJ2-4; D is uncertain. The germline gives CDR1 MNHEY, CDR2 SMNVEV (reference sequence). This CDR3 spans 13 amino acids. V was pared by 5 bases and J by 6 bases, with 11 bases between. The CDR3 region is CASSDWDLNIQYF. In DNA, the CDR3 is TGTGCCAGCAGTGATTGGGATCTAAACATTCAGTACTTC.

The chain carries TRBV9 and TRBJ2-1; 13 bases match TRBD2. V shed 8 bases, J shed 9 bases, and the junction held 11 bases outside the gene matches. The CDR3 has 15 amino acids. Germline values: CDR1 SGDLS, CDR2 YYNGEE. The CDR3 sequence is CASEARTSGRAEQFF. The CDR3 DNA is TGTGCCAGTGAGGCGAGGACTAGCGGGAGAGCTGAGCAGTTCTTC.

V usage is TRBV6-5 and J usage is TRBJ2-6, with D possibly matching TRBD2 (5 bases). CDR1 and CDR2 (germline): MNHEY, SVGAGI. This CDR3 region has 15 residues. Trimming pared 5 bases from V and 4 bases from J, leaving 12 bases between. The CDR3 DNA follows: TGTGCCAGCAGTCCCACCACGGGAGGGGCCAACGTCCTGACTTTC. It is translated as CASSPTTGGANVLTF.